One T cell receptor (beta chain) is described in this entry. This sample was taken from a study of blood T cell repertoires in COVID-19. CDR1 is SGHRS and CDR2 is YFSETQ in the germline V gene. J gave up 6 bases and V 5 bases, and 5 bases lay outside the gene matches. The CDR3 covers 14 residues. Repertoires were generated with immunoSEQ multiplex PCR, while TCRdb's copy carries only in-frame clones and drops some. The sample lists hundreds of thousands of clones; nearly 90% were seen once. The material sequenced was PBMCs or T cells enriched from blood (not recorded which). The chain employs TRBV5-1 and TRBJ1-6, with 7 bases aligning to TRBD1. The sequence was collected from a woman aged 18-29 years with acute COVID-19. CDR3: CASREGAINSPLHF. In DNA, the CDR3 is TGCGCCAGCAGAGAGGGGGCGATTAATTCACCCCTCCACTTT. Variable domain in full (rest from reference TRBV5-1 and TRBJ1-6): KAGVTQTPRYLIKTRGQQVTLSCSPISGHRSVSWYQQTPGQGLQFLFEYFSETQRNKGNFPGRFSGRQFSNSRSEMNVSTLELGDSALYLCASREGAINSPLHFGNGTRLTVT.